Here is one T cell receptor beta chain with its context. The antigen this receptor binds is unknown. No base quality information exists; no much larger clone differs at one position. In total, about 650 healthy bone marrow donors made up the cohort. At the time of sampling, every cohort member was nominally healthy, though immune exposures that went unrecorded were likely present. The donor was CMV seronegative and was included in the group of a few hundred seronegative cohort members. Every donor gave a peripheral blood sample, and the peripheral blood mononuclear cells from that sample were used for TCR beta sequencing. The Qiagen DNeasy Blood Extraction Kit was used to extract genomic DNA from the blood cell samples. Ends trimmed: V by 0 bases, J by 4 bases; bases unmatched to a gene: 9. CDR1 and CDR2, looked up from the germline V gene, are SGHRS and YFSETQ. The CDR3 runs 19 residues from the cysteine to the phenylalanine. Only CDR3 DNA is held: 57 bases, read in frame from base 1.

This entry is derived from a study of cytomegalovirus exposure and HLA in healthy donors (dated by TCRdb to the late 2010s). Context from the whole study: According to an earlier analysis of several hundred of the donors, some 170 million T cells yielded over 90 million unique TCR beta sequences and 250 to 350 Gb of sequence data. In a later genetic analysis, genome-wide SNP genotypes for about 65% of the roughly 670 donors were used, and that subset was treated as a discovery cohort. The number of typed donors differed by locus: roughly 620-630 for A, B, C, DRB1 and DQB1; 500 to 550 for DQA1; 600 to 610 for DPA1; and roughly 470 for DPB1. To predict cytomegalovirus infection status, the study brought together high-throughput TCR immunosequencing, statistical association of individual TCRs with disease status, and machine learning. On average, over 200,000 unique TCR beta nucleotide sequences were sequenced per donor among about 400 genotyped donors of the cohort, with roughly a sixth of those sequences being non-productive. Of the approximately 400 genotyped donors, over 80% were placed in the genetic ancestry cluster associated with self-reported Caucasian donors. Alongside the repertoire data, information on donor age, sex, ethnicity and CMV serostatus was compiled. Besides the first cohort of 550 to 750 subjects, a separate validation cohort made up of around 120 different subjects was used. The study aimed to test whether signatures of past pathogen exposure could be identified by cataloging public T cell receptors. Rather than using new phenotypic data, the later analysis identified candidate immune exposures from TCR beta sequences and from how often those sequences occurred across donors. The T cell repertoires of 666 subjects were profiled by immunosequencing and related to cytomegalovirus serostatus. Class I and class II HLA loci were covered by the typing at four-digit resolution. Every discovery cohort repertoire had been produced on one sequencing platform. An earlier analysis of several hundred of the donors applied high-throughput TCR beta sequencing to assess whether each TCR beta V gene segment acted as functional or pseudogenic. A later analysis re-examined previously published TCR beta repertoires from 610 or so donors and added high-resolution HLA genotyping to investigate patterns of TCR occurrence. An early release that covered 500 to 800 HLA-typed donors contained about 300 gigabases of sequencing data and tens of millions of unique TCR sequences. Roughly five DR-DQ haplotypes were treated as single units for association and clustering because of strong linkage in the cohort.

The study at large found these results: According to a later genetic analysis, donors in an Asian-associated ancestry cluster had fewer N-insertions in productive TCRs than the approximately 670-donor mean. Because counts were too low, about 15 rarely observed V segments, including chromosome 9 orphons, were left out of the earlier analysis of 587 of the donors. In a later analysis, several top co-occurrence clusters were reported to appear linked to parvovirus B19, influenza, CMV and Epstein-Barr virus. When HLA alleles, especially DR and DQ, strongly co-occurred, attributing TCR associations to individual alleles was difficult. The sequencing pipeline was judged likely to have produced a cluster of highly shared sequence variants as a technical artifact. A later analysis found that most CMV-associated TCR beta chains appeared HLA-restricted, with HLA associations seemingly driven largely by CMV exposure. Some IMGT-functional V segments, including TRBV6-2 and TRBV6-3, could not be distinguished by the 87-base-pair reads and were therefore excluded. Sequencing depth was assumed to be roughly uniform across donors in the presence/absence analyses, though that assumption may not hold. At a false discovery rate of 0.05, a later analysis linked 16,951 TCR beta sequences to specific HLA alleles. Only TCR beta chains were sequenced in this cohort, and the absence of alpha or paired-chain data limited detectable features. The authors suggested that the approach could potentially be extended to other disease states and immunological phenotypes. An earlier analysis of some 590 of the donors showed that most TCR beta V segments appeared in productive rearrangements either about 87% or about 30% of the time, which broadly matched IMGT annotations. Correlated functional status among segregating V segments might reflect linkage disequilibrium, but an unknown experimental factor could not be ruled out. In the study, 150 to 200 TCR beta chains were listed as associated with cytomegalovirus. Cytomegalovirus status was reported to be diagnosed by the classifier with high specificity and sensitivity in both the original and validation cohorts. A further reported finding was that TCR beta sequences accurately predicted the HLA-A and HLA-B alleles for most subjects in the first cohort. According to a later analysis, TCR association rates differed among HLA loci, with DRB1 alleles showing the most associated TCRs and HLA-C alleles showing the fewest. Across donors, most TCR sequences were observed very rarely, whereas some public TCRs were present in many individuals. In a later genetic analysis, a missense DCLRE1C variant was associated with V-gene and J-gene trimming of TCR beta chains, and the association was replicated in an independent cohort. Because HLA typing was unavailable for some donors at each locus, only the typed subset was used in association tests. For the cohort, immune exposure information was limited to CMV serostatus. In a later analysis, HLA-associated TCR beta chains were found to be more clonally expanded and to have lower generation probabilities than equally common non-associated chains. A few of the identified cytomegalovirus-associated TCR beta chains were confirmed in vitro to be specific for cytomegalovirus antigens.

The library was built by means of the immunoSEQ multiplex PCR assay. The multiplex PCR relied on a mix of 60 forward primers for TCR Vbeta segments and 13 reverse primers for TCR Jbeta segments. Amplification of the CDR3 region of rearranged TCR beta genes was performed with a multiplex PCR assay on genomic DNA. On the Illumina HiSeq System, the amplified TCR beta libraries were sequenced as 87-base-pair reads. The study's own analysis went as follows. In a later analysis, tens of millions of unique TCR beta chains were counted across the 650 to 700 repertoires, and around 11 million of these chains were shared by at least two donors. A nearest-neighbor algorithm error-corrected the raw reads and collapsed the reads into unique sequences, merging closely related sequences to remove PCR and sequencing errors. Alignment of CDR3 sequences to IMGT reference sequences was used to assign V, D and J gene segments. For a sequence to be retained, at least a six-nucleotide match to both a V gene segment and a J gene segment was required. Rearrangements were called productive when the CDR3 lacked stop codons and stayed in frame with V and J; all others were non-productive. Following IMGT convention, CDR3 was defined as the stretch from the second conserved V-encoded cysteine to the conserved J-encoded phenylalanine. Sequences without an unambiguous match to a single V gene segment were excluded from the earlier analysis of over 500 of the donors. An earlier analysis of almost 600 of the donors classified V segments as functional when productive rearrangements were above 56.7% and as segregating when the standard deviation between donors was above 5%. A statistical classification framework was built to diagnose cytomegalovirus status from the catalog of TCR beta chain sequences. In a later analysis, V and J genes were assigned by comparing TCR nucleotide sequences against IMGT/GENE-DB human TR gene sequences. Using the TCRdist pipeline, a later analysis assigned CDR3 sequences along with most-parsimonious VDJ recombination scenarios. In a later analysis, every TCR beta chain was defined by the combination of its CDR3 amino acid sequence and its V-gene family, and reads without a unique V-gene family were dropped. As a way to deal with suspected cross-contamination and a sequencing artifact, a later analysis dropped under 600 nucleotide sequences that were highly shared and had low generation probability. In a later analysis, a clonal expansion index was calculated for each public chain from normalized within-repertoire ranks of inferred template counts. In a later analysis, generation probabilities were computed using a VDJ recombination model fitted to out-of-frame rearrangements, and the results were checked against IGoR. Hypergeometric tests were used in a later analysis to score TCR-TCR, TCR-HLA and TCR-CMV co-occurrence, with a repertoire-size bias correction applied to the TCR pairs. In a later analysis, false discovery rates were estimated by permuting HLA or CMV assignments 20 times. A later analysis grouped co-occurring TCRs with DBSCAN, adding TCRdist sequence similarity when clustering within HLA-allele-positive subsets. Co-occurrence clustering excluded repertoires with fewer than 30,000 or more than 120,000 public chains, plus five with anomalous nucleotide sharing. TCRdb provides this immuneACCESS table in a form limited to in-frame rearrangements. Some clones are lacking; in checked studies, under half of them reflect an unresolved V gene, and why the rest are absent is not known. V and J calls and clone size are given by that table; D and trimming were obtained from the DNA. The sample records tens of thousands of clones, roughly 74% of which are singletons. Together, the top ten hold 2% to 2.5% of the sample.

The sequence is built from TRBV5-1 and TRBJ2-5; 16 bases in the junction line up with TRBD2. The sequence derives from a man in his forties in good health and CMV-seronegative. Sequenced: PBMCs. The CDR3: CASSLVGTSGGASSETQYF. Here is the DNA: TGCGCCAGCAGCTTGGTTGGGACTAGCGGGGGGGCTTCCTCAGAGACCCAGTACTTC.